These T cell receptor beta chains were read from a single sample in a study of beta chain features in type 1 diabetes. Some clones are missing from TCRdb's copy, which holds only in-frame ones; the method was immunoSEQ multiplex PCR. The sample includes more than 150,000 clones, 10% to 15% of them seen just once. Sequencing input: central memory CD4+ T cells from blood. The receptor set was obtained from a woman aged 18-30 years in good health. Each CDR3 is given with its conserved first and last residue. A D gene is named only where the DNA matches it firmly. Clone size is given for some rows only: seen once, a few or many times, or a class if the clone is expanded.

V gene: TRBV28; J gene: TRBJ1-5; D gene: -; clone size: -; CDR3 protein: CASSFGGKGNQPQHF; CDR3 DNA: TGTGCCAGCAGTTTTGGAGGGAAGGGCAATCAGCCCCAGCATTTT
V gene: TRBV27; J gene: TRBJ2-5; D gene: TRBD2; clone size: -; CDR3 protein: CASSKREGRTQYF; CDR3 DNA: TGTGCCAGCAGCAAGCGGGAGGGTAGGACCCAGTACTTC
V gene: TRBV18; J gene: TRBJ2-5; D gene: -; clone size: many; CDR3 protein: CASSPSEAAGRETQYF; CDR3 DNA: TGTGCCAGCTCACCAAGTGAGGCTGCGGGGCGAGAGACCCAGTACTTC
V gene: TRBV7-2; J gene: TRBJ1-5; D gene: -; clone size: few; CDR3 protein: CASSFKGGNQPQHF; CDR3 DNA: TGTGCCAGCAGCTTCAAGGGGGGCAATCAGCCCCAGCATTTT
V gene: TRBV5-4; J gene: TRBJ2-5; D gene: TRBD1; clone size: few; CDR3 protein: CASSRDTGQGEETQYF; CDR3 DNA: TGTGCCAGCAGCCGGGACACGGGACAGGGGGAAGAGACCCAGTACTTC
V gene: TRBV29-1; J gene: TRBJ1-5; D gene: -; clone size: -; CDR3 protein: CSVRTAPGQPQHF; CDR3 DNA: TGCAGCGTCCGGACAGCCCCGGGGCAGCCCCAGCATTTT
V gene: TRBV14; J gene: TRBJ1-5; D gene: -; clone size: -; CDR3 protein: CASSQVRENQPQHF; CDR3 DNA: TGTGCCAGCAGCCAAGTGAGGGAGAACCAGCCCCAGCATTTT
V gene: TRBV2; J gene: TRBJ2-3; D gene: -; clone size: few; CDR3 protein: CASSSSYGTDTQYF; CDR3 DNA: TGTGCCAGCAGTTCTAGCTATGGCACAGATACGCAGTATTTT
V gene: TRBV13; J gene: TRBJ2-6; D gene: TRBD1; clone size: many; CDR3 protein: CASSMDRLISGANVLTF; CDR3 DNA: TGTGCCAGCAGCATGGACAGGCTTATCTCTGGGGCCAACGTCCTGACTTTC
V gene: TRBV10-3; J gene: TRBJ2-7; D gene: -; clone size: few; CDR3 protein: CAISEDPRSSEQYF; CDR3 DNA: TGTGCCATCAGTGAGGACCCTAGATCCAGCGAGCAGTACTTC
V gene: TRBV30; J gene: TRBJ1-4; D gene: -; clone size: -; CDR3 protein: CAFGGANEKLFF; CDR3 DNA: TGTGCCTTTGGGGGGGCTAATGAAAAACTGTTTTTT
V gene: TRBV4-1; J gene: TRBJ1-4; D gene: -; clone size: -; CDR3 protein: CASSRVSRTVGGEKLFF; CDR3 DNA: TGCGCCAGCAGCCGCGTGTCCCGGACAGTGGGTGGGGAAAAACTGTTTTTT
V gene: TRBV7-9; J gene: TRBJ1-4; D gene: -; clone size: few; CDR3 protein: CASSLSSRVSLFF; CDR3 DNA: TGTGCCAGCAGCTTAAGTAGCCGGGTCTCACTGTTTTTT
V gene: TRBV29-1; J gene: TRBJ2-1; D gene: -; clone size: -; CDR3 protein: CSVEDRSSGYYNEQFF; CDR3 DNA: TGCAGCGTTGAAGATCGTTCGAGCGGGTATTACAATGAGCAGTTCTTC
V gene: TRBV25-1; J gene: TRBJ2-1; D gene: -; clone size: few; CDR3 protein: CASSESNLGLAGNEQFF; CDR3 DNA: TGTGCCAGCAGTGAGAGCAATTTGGGTTTGGCGGGCAATGAGCAGTTCTTC
V gene: TRBV4-1; J gene: TRBJ1-5; D gene: -; clone size: few; CDR3 protein: CASSQDQAPRNQPQHF; CDR3 DNA: TGCGCCAGCAGCCAAGATCAGGCGCCACGCAATCAGCCCCAGCATTTT
V gene: TRBV29-1; J gene: TRBJ1-2; D gene: -; clone size: -; CDR3 protein: CSVVQGRYGYTF; CDR3 DNA: TGCAGCGTTGTTCAGGGGAGATATGGCTACACCTTC
V gene: TRBV5-4; J gene: TRBJ1-1; D gene: -; clone size: few; CDR3 protein: CASSFWGRGTEAFF; CDR3 DNA: TGTGCCAGCAGCTTCTGGGGGAGGGGCACTGAAGCTTTCTTT
V gene: TRBV4-2; J gene: TRBJ2-3; D gene: TRBD2; clone size: -; CDR3 protein: CASSQDRGGARDTQYF; CDR3 DNA: TGTGCCAGCAGCCAAGATCGGGGAGGGGCGCGGGATACGCAGTATTTT
V gene: TRBV21-1; J gene: TRBJ2-3; D gene: -; clone size: -; CDR3 protein: CASSKVGAGGTGRSDTQYF; CDR3 DNA: TGTGCCAGCAGCAAAGTTGGGGCAGGGGGCACCGGGAGATCAGATACGCAGTATTTT
V gene: TRBV28; J gene: TRBJ2-7; D gene: -; clone size: -; CDR3 protein: CASSLLRREQYF; CDR3 DNA: TGTGCCAGCAGTCTTCTTCGGCGGGAGCAGTACTTC
V gene: TRBV27; J gene: TRBJ2-3; D gene: -; clone size: -; CDR3 protein: CASSFTWPTDTQYF; CDR3 DNA: TGTGCCAGCAGTTTTACCTGGCCCACAGATACGCAGTATTTT
V gene: TRBV5-1; J gene: TRBJ1-1; D gene: -; clone size: few; CDR3 protein: CASSSIRGTEAFF; CDR3 DNA: TGCGCCAGCAGCTCCATCCGGGGCACTGAAGCTTTCTTT
V gene: TRBV7-2; J gene: TRBJ1-1; D gene: -; clone size: medium-sized; CDR3 protein: CASSSPSVGGKRAFF; CDR3 DNA: TGTGCCAGCAGCTCTCCGAGTGTAGGCGGAAAGAGGGCTTTCTTT
V gene: TRBV30; J gene: TRBJ2-3; D gene: TRBD2; clone size: many; CDR3 protein: CAWTMTSGTDTQYF; CDR3 DNA: TGTGCCTGGACCATGACTAGCGGTACAGATACGCAGTATTTT
V gene: TRBV11-2; J gene: TRBJ1-5; D gene: -; clone size: -; CDR3 protein: CASSPRGGQPQHF; CDR3 DNA: TGTGCCAGCAGCCCTAGGGGTGGTCAGCCCCAGCATTTT
V gene: TRBV7-3; J gene: TRBJ2-1; D gene: -; clone size: -; CDR3 protein: CASSLGTGGDEQFF; CDR3 DNA: TGTGCCAGCAGCCTCGGGACCGGCGGGGATGAGCAGTTCTTC
V gene: TRBV7-2; J gene: TRBJ2-7; D gene: -; clone size: -; CDR3 protein: CASSLNQGEQYF; CDR3 DNA: TGTGCCAGCAGCCTGAATCAGGGCGAGCAGTACTTC
V gene: TRBV2; J gene: TRBJ1-1; D gene: TRBD1; clone size: few; CDR3 protein: CASFRQGVTEAFF; CDR3 DNA: TGTGCCAGCTTCAGACAGGGCGTCACTGAAGCTTTCTTT
V gene: TRBV7-9; J gene: TRBJ1-1; D gene: -; clone size: -; CDR3 protein: CASSLGGAEAFF; CDR3 DNA: TGTGCCAGCAGCTTGGGGGGGGCTGAAGCTTTCTTT
V gene: TRBV11-2; J gene: TRBJ1-5; D gene: -; clone size: -; CDR3 protein: CASSFVREGQPQHF; CDR3 DNA: TGTGCCAGCAGCTTCGTCAGGGAGGGTCAGCCCCAGCATTTT
V gene: TRBV30; J gene: TRBJ2-3; D gene: -; clone size: many; CDR3 protein: CAWSPGGIDTQYF; CDR3 DNA: TGTGCCTGGAGTCCTGGAGGGATAGATACGCAGTATTTT
V gene: TRBV2; J gene: TRBJ2-5; D gene: -; clone size: -; CDR3 protein: CASRGRGQETQYF; CDR3 DNA: TGTGCCAGCAGGGGTCGGGGCCAAGAGACCCAGTACTTC
V gene: TRBV9; J gene: TRBJ1-1; D gene: -; clone size: -; CDR3 protein: CASSVDWASTEAFF; CDR3 DNA: TGTGCCAGCAGCGTAGACTGGGCAAGCACTGAAGCTTTCTTT
V gene: TRBV7-9; J gene: TRBJ2-1; D gene: TRBD1; clone size: -; CDR3 protein: CASSLDRGWDEQFF; CDR3 DNA: TGTGCCAGCAGCTTAGACAGGGGATGGGATGAGCAGTTCTTC
V gene: TRBV19; J gene: TRBJ2-2; D gene: TRBD1; clone size: -; CDR3 protein: CASCEQGSRTGELFF; CDR3 DNA: TGTGCCAGCTGCGAACAGGGGAGCCGCACCGGGGAGCTGTTTTTT
V gene: TRBV2; J gene: TRBJ2-2; D gene: TRBD2; clone size: -; CDR3 protein: CASRSLSGRATGELFF; CDR3 DNA: TGTGCCAGCAGGTCACTTAGCGGGAGGGCCACCGGGGAGCTGTTTTTT
V gene: TRBV6-1; J gene: TRBJ1-2; D gene: TRBD1; clone size: -; CDR3 protein: CASSGRDSRWDGYTF; CDR3 DNA: TGTGCCAGCAGTGGGAGGGACAGCCGTTGGGATGGCTACACCTTC
V gene: TRBV25-1; J gene: TRBJ2-7; D gene: -; clone size: -; CDR3 protein: CASSTRDSYEQYF; CDR3 DNA: TGTGCCAGCAGTACCAGGGACTCCTACGAGCAGTACTTC
V gene: TRBV5-1; J gene: TRBJ1-2; D gene: TRBD1; clone size: -; CDR3 protein: CASSPGTVFYGYTF; CDR3 DNA: TGCGCCAGCAGCCCCGGGACAGTCTTCTATGGCTACACCTTC
V gene: TRBV2; J gene: TRBJ2-7; D gene: -; clone size: few; CDR3 protein: CAIGGPGSYEQYF; CDR3 DNA: TGTGCCATTGGAGGACCCGGCTCCTACGAGCAGTACTTC
V gene: TRBV7-2; J gene: TRBJ2-3; D gene: -; clone size: many; CDR3 protein: CASSPQETRDTQYF; CDR3 DNA: TGTGCCAGCAGCCCGCAGGAAACCCGCGATACGCAGTATTTT